The 31 T cell receptor beta chains below come from one sample, sequenced in a study of long-term antiretroviral therapy in people with HIV. An immunoSEQ assay, version v3.0, was performed at survey level. Sequenced by immunoSEQ multiplex PCR; TCRdb stores in-frame clones only, minus some. The sample has around 39,000 clones; under 85% are singletons. The starting material was unsorted PBMCs, obtained 1 year after starting antiretroviral therapy. These receptors all stem from a man younger than 35 with HIV.

This clone was observed a handful of times. The chain carries TRBV7-8 and TRBJ2-7; 7 bases match TRBD1. This CDR3 comprises 12 residues. V shed 1 base, J shed 6 bases, and the junction held 0 bases outside the gene matches. Looked up from germline, CDR1 is SGHVS and CDR2 is FQNEAQ. The CDR3 DNA sequence: TGTGCCAGCAGCTTAGGGGACAGCGAGCAGTACTTC. Amino acid sequence: CASSLGDSEQYF. Full variable domain (rest looked up from reference TRBV7-8 and TRBJ2-7): GAGVSQSPRYKVAKRGQDVALRCDPISGHVSLFWYQQALGQGPEFLTYFQNEAQLDKSGLPSDRFFAERPEGSVSTLKIQRTQQEDSAVYLCASSLGDSEQYFGPGTRLTVT.

This chain connects TRBV6-5 to TRBJ2-3, with D possibly being TRBD1 or TRBD2 (6 bases each). The CDR3 is made up of 15 amino acids. Germline loops: CDR1 MNHEY, CDR2 SVGAGI. The V end lost 5 bases, the J end lost 3 bases, and 15 bases lay between the germline ends. The CDR3 spells CASSRGERSTDTQYF. The CDR3 coding sequence is TGTGCCAGCAGTAGGGGGGAGAGATCAACAGATACGCAGTATTTT.

The chain employs TRBV10-3 and TRBJ1-5; 7 bases agree with TRBD1. J lost 0 bases, V lost 11 bases, and 7 bases had no gene match. Germline V lookup: CDR1 ENHRY, CDR2 SYGVKD. This CDR3 is built from 14 residues. The CDR3 is CAVATGDSNQPQHF. The CDR3 DNA follows: TGTGCCGTGGCTACAGGGGATAGCAATCAGCCCCAGCATTTT.

The gene calls are TRBV28 and TRBJ1-1, with 7 bases identical to TRBD1. CDR1 MDHEN and CDR2 SYDVKM come from the germline V gene. The CDR3 is 15 residues long. Trimming cost V 3 bases and J 7 bases; bases outside gene matches: 11. CDR3 sequence reads: CASSLTGTVPFEAFF. DNA of the CDR3: TGTGCCAGCAGTTTGACCGGGACAGTCCCTTTTGAAGCTTTCTTT.

The chain joins TRBV9 to TRBJ1-1, with 8 nucleotides matching TRBD1. With 3 bases clipped from V and 2 bases from J, the junction kept 3 bases outside the gene matches. CDR3 size: 14 residues. In germline, CDR1 is SGDLS, CDR2 YYNGEE. This CDR3 reads CASSGGTGNTEAFF. CDR3 bases: TGTGCCAGCAGCGGAGGGACAGGCAACACTGAAGCTTTCTTT.

This rearrangement joins TRBV7-9 to TRBJ2-2, with 8 bases matching TRBD2. V was pared by 7 bases and J by 4 bases, with 20 bases of the junction left unmatched. The CDR3 spans 19 residues. The germline V gene encodes CDR1 SEHNR and CDR2 FQNEAQ (reference sequence). CDR3 DNA sequence: TGTGCCAGCACCCACCCCGCCCTAAGAGCGGGAGCGTCCACCGGGGAGCTGTTTTTT. It translates to CASTHPALRAGASTGELFF. Based on the CDR3 plus reference TRBV7-9 and TRBJ2-2, the full variable domain is DTGVSQNPRHKITKRGQNVTFRCDPISEHNRLYWYRQTLGQGPEFLTYFQNEAQLEKSRLLSDRFSAERPKGSFSTLEIQRTEQGDSAMYLCASTHPALRAGASTGELFFGEGSRLTVL.

The J gene is TRBJ1-2, the V gene TRBV18; 9 nucleotides line up with TRBD1. V trimming: 6 bases; J trimming: 5 bases; junction bases outside the gene matches: 13. This CDR3 region has 16 residues. Per the germline V gene, CDR1 is KGHSH and CDR2 is LQKENI. The CDR3 sequence: CASSPAGDRDAYGYTF. The CDR3 region has the DNA TGTGCCAGCTCCCCGGCGGGGGACAGGGACGCTTATGGCTACACCTTC.

The chain uses TRBV19 and TRBJ2-7; D remains ambiguous. Germline lookup yields CDR1 LNHDA and CDR2 SQIVND (reference sequence). The CDR3 runs to 14 residues. The V gene lost 5 bases and the J gene lost 6 bases, with 17 bases spanning the gap. CDR3 in amino acids: CASSWKVDPTEQYF. The DNA of the CDR3 is TGTGCCAGTAGTTGGAAGGTAGATCCAACCGAGCAGTACTTC.

The J gene is TRBJ1-1, the V gene TRBV6-5, with 7 bases fitting TRBD1. The V gene's germline CDR1 is MNHEY and CDR2 SVGAGI. The V gene end was trimmed by 6 bases and the J gene end by 11 bases; junction bases not matched to a gene: 12. The CDR3 length is 13 residues. CDR3 bases: TGTGCCAGCAGCCCCAACAGGGGCCGGAGGGCTTTCTTT. Translated, it gives CASSPNRGRRAFF.

This sequence joins TRBV6-1 and TRBJ1-1, with no clear D. CDR1 and CDR2 (germline): MNHNS, SASEGT. V lost 0 bases and J lost 6, with 11 bases in between. CDR3 length: 14 residues. The CDR3 reads CASSEARVSSEAFF. Written as DNA, the CDR3 is TGTGCCAGCAGTGAAGCGAGGGTTAGCTCTGAAGCTTTCTTT.

This clone was seen a handful of times. This chain connects TRBV2 to TRBJ2-7, with D maybe TRBD1 (6 bases). This CDR3 is built from 13 residues. Germline V gene lookup returns CDR1 SNHLY and CDR2 FYNNEI. V lost 8 bases and J lost 1, with 12 bases in between. In nucleotides, the CDR3 is TGTGCCAGCGTAGGACAGTTATCCTACGAGCAGTACTTC. It is translated as CASVGQLSYEQYF.

This clone was seen a single time. In DNA form, the CDR3 reads TGTGCCAGCAGTTTCCGGACAGGCCTCGGGGGCGAGCAGTACTTC. It codes for CASSFRTGLGGEQYF. This chain uses TRBV27 with TRBJ2-7, with D possibly being TRBD1 (7 bases). Germline-derived CDR1 and CDR2 are MNHEY and SMNVEV (reference sequence). The V gene lost 3 bases and the J gene lost 6 bases, with 18 bases spanning the gap. The CDR3 covers 15 residues.

The chain joins TRBV6-1 to TRBJ1-1; a weak D match, TRBD1 (5 bases). Trimming pared 5 bases from V and 1 base from J, leaving 11 bases between. Germline CDR1 MNHNS, CDR2 SASEGT. The CDR3 runs 14 residues. In DNA form, the CDR3 reads TGTGCCAGCAGTCGGGGGACGGCGAACACTGAAGCTTTCTTT. Its protein product is CASSRGTANTEAFF.

The chain uses TRBV15 and TRBJ1-1; D gene ambiguous. CDR1 LNHNV and CDR2 YYDKDF come from the germline V gene (reference sequence). V was cut by 1 base and J by 5 bases, with 11 bases left in between. This CDR3 region has 14 residues. CDR3 region: CATSRATPTTEAFF. The CDR3 nucleotides are TGTGCCACCAGCAGAGCTACCCCGACGACTGAAGCTTTCTTT.

The chain employs TRBV7-2 and TRBJ2-2; the D is unclear. The ends were cut back, 3 bases at V and 3 bases at J, with 5 bases in the middle. The germline gives CDR1 SGHTA, CDR2 FQGNSA. This CDR3 is 13 amino acids long. The CDR3 DNA reads as TGTGCCAGCAGCTTTCCTTACACCGGGGAGCTGTTTTTT. Protein: CASSFPYTGELFF.

The V call is TRBV7-2, the J call TRBJ2-3; 13 positions agree with TRBD2. V trimming: 6 bases; J trimming: 0 bases; junction bases outside the gene matches: 6. The V gene's germline CDR1 is SGHTA and CDR2 FQGNSA. The CDR3 runs to 17 residues. CDR3 DNA sequence: TGTGCCAGCAGGAAACTAGCGGGAGGGATTAGCACAGATACGCAGTATTTT. As protein: CASRKLAGGISTDTQYF.

The chain joins TRBV7-2 to TRBJ2-7, with D possibly TRBD2 on 5 matching bases. V lost 3 bases and J lost 6, with 9 bases in between. This CDR3 is built from 12 residues. Germline CDR1 reads SGHTA; CDR2 reads FQGNSA. The CDR3 is CASSFEGSEQYF. CDR3 nucleotide sequence: TGTGCCAGCAGCTTCGAGGGATCCGAGCAGTACTTC.

This clone was observed once. The rearrangement joins TRBV6-5 to TRBJ1-1; 9 bases are shared with TRBD1. There are 14 residues in the CDR3. In germline, CDR1 is MNHEY, CDR2 SVGAGI. With V trimmed by 5 bases and J by 3 bases, 4 bases remained unmatched. The CDR3 DNA follows: TGTGCCAGCAGTGAATACAGGGGGCACACTGAAGCTTTCTTT. This codes for CASSEYRGHTEAFF.

The chain employs TRBV11-2 and TRBJ2-3; TRBD2 aligns across 7 bases. Germline V CDR1 and CDR2: SGHAT, FQNNGV. The J segment lost 2 bases and the V segment lost 5 bases, leaving 7 bases of the junction unmatched. The CDR3 runs 15 residues. CDR3 sequence (DNA): TGTGCCAGCAGCCGGGACTACGGAGACACAGATACGCAGTATTTT. This codes for CASSRDYGDTDTQYF.

This chain joins TRBV28 and TRBJ1-4; D remains unclear. CDR3 length equals 12 residues. With 5 bases removed from V and 6 bases from J, the gap between germline ends came to 7 bases. Germline CDR1 is MDHEN and CDR2 is SYDVKM. The CDR3 loop is CASSRPDEKLFF. CDR3 bases: TGTGCCAGCAGTCGCCCCGATGAAAAACTGTTTTTT.

V is TRBV19 and J is TRBJ2-1; the match to TRBD2 covers 14 bases. Per the germline V gene, CDR1 is LNHDA and CDR2 is SQIVND (reference sequence). J was trimmed by 6 bases and V by 5 bases; bases with no gene match: 9. The length of the CDR3 is 17 residues. This CDR3 is CASSEIRLAGGINEQFF. CDR3 coding DNA: TGTGCCAGTAGTGAAATACGACTAGCGGGGGGGATCAATGAGCAGTTCTTC.

The rearrangement joins TRBV7-9 to TRBJ2-7; TRBD1 matches at 8 bases. The trim removed 5 bases at V and 3 bases at J, leaving 6 bases unmatched. The CDR3 runs 14 residues. Germline V gene lookup returns CDR1 SEHNR and CDR2 FQNEAQ (reference sequence). CDR3 region: CASSTPTGDYEQYF. The CDR3, as DNA: TGTGCCAGCAGCACCCCGACAGGGGACTACGAGCAGTACTTC.

The rearrangement links TRBV7-8 to TRBJ2-1, with 9 bases lining up with TRBD2. There are 16 residues in the CDR3. Germline assignment: CDR1 SGHVS and CDR2 FQNEAQ. J gave up 6 bases and V 0 bases, and 6 bases lay outside the gene matches. The CDR3 here is CASSLAGSGRANEQFF. In nucleotides, the CDR3 is TGTGCCAGCAGCTTAGCTGGTAGCGGGAGAGCCAATGAGCAGTTCTTC.

The V gene is TRBV27, the J gene TRBJ2-1; 9 bases are a match to TRBD2. The germline CDR1 and CDR2 sequences are MNHEY and SMNVEV (reference sequence). V dropped 4 bases and J dropped 2; count of bases not matched to a gene: 3. CDR3 size: 15 residues. CDR3 coding DNA: TGTGCCAGCAGTTCCTTAGCGGGAGCCTACAATGAGCAGTTCTTC. It translates to CASSSLAGAYNEQFF.

CDR3 sequence reads: CASSPPVGEQYF. CDR3 sequence (DNA): TGTGCCAGCAGCCCCCCCGTGGGGGAGCAGTACTTC. The V gene is TRBV11-2, the J gene TRBJ2-7; D gene ambiguous. The V end lost 5 bases, the J end lost 7 bases, and 12 bases lay between the germline ends. Germline-derived CDR1 and CDR2 are SGHAT and FQNNGV. There are 12 residues in the CDR3.

The chain joins TRBV2 to TRBJ2-7; no clear D gene. The V gene's germline CDR1 is SNHLY and CDR2 FYNNEI. The ends were cut back, 3 bases at V and 0 bases at J, with 3 bases in the middle. This CDR3 region has 12 residues. CDR3 nucleotide sequence: TGTGCCAGCAGTGACATCTCCTACGAGCAGTACTTC. Encoded protein: CASSDISYEQYF.

The genes are TRBV7-9 and TRBJ2-5, with 9 nucleotides matching TRBD2. CDR3 length: 17 amino acids. With 5 bases clipped from V and 2 bases from J, the junction kept 12 bases outside the gene matches. Germline CDR1 SEHNR, CDR2 FQNEAQ (reference sequence). The CDR3 region has the DNA TGTGCCAGCAGCCTTTCCCCGGGGAGCGGGGGGCAAGAGACCCAGTACTTC. Protein sequence: CASSLSPGSGGQETQYF.

This clone was seen just once. The CDR3 DNA reads TGTGCCAGCAGTTCTGACTGGGACTTCAACAATGAGCAGTTCTTC. It codes for CASSSDWDFNNEQFF. The chain joins TRBV6-5 to TRBJ2-1; tentative D call: TRBD2 (6 bases). V was shortened by 4 bases and J by 5 bases, with 15 bases between the two germline ends. The CDR3 contains 15 residues. Germline V CDR1 and CDR2: MNHEY, SVGAGI.

The genes are TRBV5-6 and TRBJ2-1; 7 bases fit TRBD2. The V gene's germline CDR1 is SGHDT and CDR2 YYEEEE. The CDR3 length is 15 residues. V lost 0 bases to trimming and J lost 4 bases; unmatched junction nucleotides: 4. CDR3 region: CASSLGGGEYNEQFF. CDR3 DNA sequence: TGTGCCAGCAGCTTGGGCGGGGGTGAGTACAATGAGCAGTTCTTC.

The genes are TRBV9 and TRBJ2-3; no firm D call. Germline values: CDR1 SGDLS, CDR2 YYNGEE. The germline V and J ends were trimmed by 3 bases and 6 bases, with 8 bases remaining between them. The CDR3 spans 12 residues. DNA of the CDR3: TGTGCCAGCAGCGACCCTTGGGATACGCAGTATTTT. Translation gives CASSDPWDTQYF.

V is TRBV5-6 and J is TRBJ1-2; D unclear. V shed 7 bases and J shed 5 bases, with 18 bases lying between them. The CDR3 has 14 residues. Germline CDR1 and CDR2: SGHDT and YYEEEE. The CDR3 protein is CASGPLAGPYGYTF. CDR3 coding DNA: TGTGCCAGCGGGCCATTGGCTGGGCCTTATGGCTACACCTTC.